The 27 T cell receptor beta chains below all came from one sample that was sequenced in a study of PD-1 blockade in mismatch repair-deficient tumors. The repertoire was sequenced with immunoSEQ multiplex PCR; TCRdb's copy has only in-frame clones and lacks some. Seen here are some 110,000 clones, 60% to 85% observed once, and the top ten hold about 4.7%. The sample in question was peripheral blood, obtained roughly 13 months after starting pembrolizumab. The receptors derive from an adult with mismatch repair-deficient cancer.

The rearrangement links TRBV10-1 to TRBJ2-7; 7 bases are shared with TRBD1. Germline-derived CDR1 and CDR2 are WNHNN and SYGVQD (reference sequence). The junction had 12 bases not matched to a gene; V was cut back by 6 bases and J by 7 bases. This CDR3 region has 14 residues. The CDR3 nucleotides read TGCGCCAGCAGGAGGGACAGAGGGGTTGGGGAGCAGTACTTC. It yields the protein CASRRDRGVGEQYF.

The rearrangement links TRBV10-3 to TRBJ1-2; D remains unclear. The germline CDR1 and CDR2 sequences are ENHRY and SYGVKD. V was cut by 0 bases and J by 7 bases, with 12 bases left in between. The CDR3 totals 14 residues. The chain's CDR3 is CAISESTVRGGYTF. The CDR3 coding sequence is TGTGCCATCAGTGAGTCGACGGTACGGGGTGGCTACACCTTC.

The V and J genes are TRBV6-1 and TRBJ2-7; no definite D call. Per germline, CDR1 MNHNS and CDR2 SASEGT. The CDR3 contains 16 residues. V was cut by 0 bases and J by 0 bases, with 12 bases left in between. CDR3 region: CASSEASWYSSYEQYF. CDR3 coding DNA: TGTGCCAGCAGTGAAGCGTCATGGTACAGCTCCTACGAGCAGTACTTC.

V usage is TRBV2 and J usage is TRBJ2-3; maybe TRBD2 (5 bases). Trimming pared 5 bases from V and 9 bases from J, leaving 15 bases between. Germline V gene lookup returns CDR1 SNHLY and CDR2 FYNNEI. CDR3 length equals 13 residues. The CDR3 spells CASSSEVERTQYF. The CDR3 DNA is TGTGCCAGCAGTTCGGAGGTCGAGAGGACGCAGTATTTT.

The V call is TRBV29-1, the J call TRBJ1-1; D is perhaps TRBD1 (5 bases). This CDR3 is built from 12 residues. Germline loops: CDR1 SQVTM, CDR2 ANQGSEA. V lost 7 bases to trimming and J lost 4 bases, with 13 bases between them. The CDR3 protein is CSADQGGTEAFF. CDR3 nucleotide sequence: TGCAGCGCGGATCAGGGAGGCACTGAAGCTTTCTTT.

The J gene is TRBJ2-1, the V gene TRBV10-3, with D possibly being TRBD1 or TRBD2 (5 bases each). Between the trimmed V and J ends, which lost 8 bases and 0 bases, there was a span of 5 bases. This CDR3 comprises 12 residues. Germline V CDR1 and CDR2: ENHRY, SYGVKD. The CDR3 nucleotides read TGTGCCATCGGGACCTCCTACAATGAGCAGTTCTTC. Translated: CAIGTSYNEQFF.

V gene TRBV7-3 combines with J gene TRBJ2-1; D is possibly TRBD2 (5 bases). This CDR3 has 15 residues. V was pared by 4 bases and J by 0 bases, with 10 bases between. Germline V gene lookup returns CDR1 SGHTA and CDR2 FQGTGA. In nucleotides, the CDR3 is TGTGCCAGCAGCTCCGGACTCAGCTCCTACAATGAGCAGTTCTTC. Translating it yields CASSSGLSSYNEQFF. The complete variable domain, with remaining parts taken from reference TRBV7-3 and TRBJ2-1, reads GAGVSQTPSNKVTEKGKYVELRCDPISGHTALYWYRQSLGQGPEFLIYFQGTGAADDSGLPNDRFFAVRPEGSVSTLKIQRTERGDSAVYLCASSSGLSSYNEQFFGPGTRLTVL.

This clone was recorded a few times. The rearrangement joins TRBV7-6 to TRBJ2-7; the match to TRBD2 covers 8 bases. V was pared by 5 bases and J by 7 bases, with 7 bases of the junction left unmatched. The CDR3 loop spans 13 amino acids. Germline V lookup: CDR1 SGHVS, CDR2 FNYEAQ. CDR3 region: CASSRGGAREQYF. The CDR3 coding sequence is TGTGCCAGCAGCCGGGGGGGGGCAAGGGAGCAGTACTTC.

This chain joins TRBV27 and TRBJ2-1; D remains unclear. Trimming took 4 bases from V and 8 from J, leaving 9 bases between them. In germline, CDR1 is MNHEY, CDR2 SMNVEV (reference sequence). CDR3 size: 12 residues. The CDR3 protein is CASSYTRYEQFF. The CDR3 bases are TGTGCCAGCAGTTATACGAGGTATGAGCAGTTCTTC.

This clone has a handful of counts. The gene calls are TRBV29-1 and TRBJ2-1; D remains ambiguous. Germline V lookup: CDR1 SQVTM, CDR2 ANQGSEA. This CDR3 is built from 10 residues. Deletions cut 7 bases from V and 5 bases from J, with 6 bases between. The CDR3 bases are TGCAGCGGTGCGCACAATGAGCAGTTCTTC. Translation: CSGAHNEQFF.

The V and J genes are TRBV9 and TRBJ2-1; 9 nucleotides agree with TRBD2. V lost 4 bases to trimming and J lost 5 bases; unmatched junction nucleotides: 7. Germline CDR1 is SGDLS and CDR2 is YYNGEE. The CDR3 sequence is 15 residues long. DNA of the CDR3: TGTGCCAGCAGCCCTTGGAGCGGGAGGAACAATGAGCAGTTCTTC. Translating it yields CASSPWSGRNNEQFF.

The chain combines TRBV7-3 with TRBJ2-1, with D uncertain. Trimming took off 1 base at V and 8 bases at J, with 9 bases between the two ends. The CDR3 consists of 13 residues. The germline gives CDR1 SGHTA, CDR2 FQGTGA. The CDR3 DNA follows: TGTGCCAGCAGCTTAATTAGGGAACATGAGCAGTTCTTC. Protein product: CASSLIREHEQFF. Together with reference TRBV7-3 and TRBJ2-1, the CDR3 gives the full variable domain: GAGVSQTPSNKVTEKGKYVELRCDPISGHTALYWYRQSLGQGPEFLIYFQGTGAADDSGLPNDRFFAVRPEGSVSTLKIQRTERGDSAVYLCASSLIREHEQFFGPGTRLTVL.

The table lists this clone with a few counts. The gene calls are TRBV18 and TRBJ2-7, with D uncertain. V lost 4 bases and J lost 0, with 4 bases in between. This CDR3 spans 12 amino acids. Germline CDR1 KGHSH, CDR2 LQKENI. CDR3 in amino acids: CASSLRSYEQYF. The CDR3, as DNA: TGTGCCAGCTCACTTCGCTCCTACGAGCAGTACTTC.

The J gene is TRBJ1-4, the V gene TRBV18, with 10 bases fitting TRBD1. CDR1 is KGHSH, CDR2 LQKENI, per germline. The V and J ends lost 0 bases and 7 bases, in that order; junction bases with no gene match: 5. This CDR3 is built from 16 residues. CDR3 in amino acids: CASSPPGRTGGEKLFF. The CDR3 coding sequence is TGTGCCAGCTCACCACCTGGGAGGACAGGGGGTGAAAAACTGTTTTTT.

The rearrangement links TRBV5-6 to TRBJ1-2; D is possibly TRBD1 (6 bases). Trimming shortened V by 4 bases and J by 8 bases, and 18 bases separated the two germline ends. The length of the CDR3 is 14 residues. The V gene's germline CDR1 is SGHDT and CDR2 YYEEEE. Here the CDR3 reads CASSPETGLGGYTF. The CDR3 bases are TGTGCCAGCAGCCCAGAGACAGGATTGGGGGGCTACACCTTC.

This chain uses TRBV7-3 with TRBJ2-3; 9 bases agree with TRBD1. Germline V gives CDR1 SGHTA, CDR2 FQGTGA. This CDR3 contains 15 residues. With 5 bases clipped from V and 4 bases from J, the junction kept 7 bases outside the gene matches. CDR3 loop: CASSQGQGNSDTQYF. Written as DNA, the CDR3 is TGTGCCAGCAGCCAGGGACAGGGAAACTCAGATACGCAGTATTTT.

With respect to this clone: Other DNA variants within this sample encode the same CDR3. The V gene is TRBV5-4, the J gene TRBJ2-2; D might be TRBD1 or TRBD2, each matching 5 bases. V lost 3 bases and J 2 bases, leaving 11 bases between the germline ends. This CDR3 spans 15 amino acids. Germline assignment: CDR1 SGHNT and CDR2 YYREEE (reference sequence). CDR3 amino acids: CASSSGTLNTGELFF. In DNA, the CDR3 is TGTGCCAGCAGCTCCGGGACCCTAAACACCGGGGAGCTGTTTTTT.

This chain connects TRBV15 to TRBJ2-5, with 9 nucleotides matching TRBD1. The CDR3 runs 15 residues. Germline V gives CDR1 LNHNV, CDR2 YYDKDF (reference sequence). The J segment lost 5 bases and the V segment lost 5 bases, leaving 9 bases of the junction unmatched. The CDR3 DNA reads as TGTGCCACCAGCCTCCGGGACAGGGCCGGGGAGACCCAGTACTTC. Its protein is CATSLRDRAGETQYF.

The chain uses TRBV19 and TRBJ1-5, with 7 positions matching TRBD1. The CDR3 contains 12 residues. V lost 10 bases to trimming and J lost 10 bases; unmatched junction nucleotides: 10. Germline V CDR1 and CDR2: LNHDA, SQIVND (reference sequence). The CDR3 coding sequence is TGTGCCACCGGCTTGGACAGGCAACCCCAGCATTTT. It encodes CATGLDRQPQHF.

The V and J genes are TRBV7-3 and TRBJ1-5; D remains unclear. Germline V gene lookup returns CDR1 SGHTA and CDR2 FQGTGA. V was cut by 0 bases and J by 5 bases, with 5 bases left in between. This CDR3 spans 13 amino acids. Here the CDR3 reads CASSLTVDQPQHF. The CDR3 bases are TGTGCCAGCAGCTTAACGGTTGATCAGCCCCAGCATTTT.

The chain uses TRBV5-1 and TRBJ1-2; 9 nucleotides match TRBD1. The germline CDR1 and CDR2 sequences are SGHRS and YFSETQ. V lost 2 bases to trimming and J lost 7 bases; unmatched junction nucleotides: 6. The CDR3 runs to 14 residues. CDR3 DNA: TGCGCCAGCAGCTTAAGGGACAGGGAGTTTGGCTACACCTTC. Translation: CASSLRDREFGYTF.

The chain uses TRBV7-2 and TRBJ1-1; 7 bases line up with TRBD1. The CDR3 is made up of 14 amino acids. Trimming cost V 4 bases and J 0 bases; bases outside gene matches: 2. Germline CDR1 reads SGHTA; CDR2 reads FQGNSA. CDR3 loop: CASSSTGLNTEAFF. CDR3 DNA sequence: TGTGCCAGCAGCTCGACAGGGTTGAACACTGAAGCTTTCTTT.

This chain joins TRBV6-1 and TRBJ1-5; D gene ambiguous. The V end was cut by 6 bases, the J end by 3 bases, with 12 bases between. CDR1 and CDR2 (germline): MNHNS, SASEGT. The CDR3 covers 14 residues. For the CDR3, the DNA is TGTGCCAGCAGGAGAGGACGGGACAATCAGCCCCAGCATTTT. Translated, it gives CASRRGRDNQPQHF.

Turning to this clone: A read error is possible here, since a much larger clone lies one base away. In DNA form, the CDR3 reads TGTGCCACCAGCAGAGATGGACCGGGATGGGAAGCTTTCTTT. Protein product: CATSRDGPGWEAFF. The rearrangement uses TRBV15 and TRBJ1-1; D is undetermined. The V and J ends lost 0 bases and 8 bases respectively, with 13 bases between them. The germline gives CDR1 LNHNV, CDR2 YYDKDF (reference sequence). This CDR3 contains 14 residues.

The rearrangement uses TRBV5-8 and TRBJ2-7; D is unclear. Germline CDR1 reads SGHTS; CDR2 reads YDEGEE. V shed 0 bases and J shed 2 bases, with 12 bases lying between them. The CDR3 totals 15 residues. The CDR3 sequence is CASSLAGGITYEQYF. CDR3 in DNA: TGTGCCAGCAGCTTGGCCGGCGGAATTACCTACGAGCAGTACTTC.

This chain links TRBV19 with TRBJ1-5, with D unclear. The germline V gene has CDR1 LNHDA and CDR2 SQIVND (reference sequence). This CDR3 contains 13 residues. V lost 5 bases and J lost 6, with 11 bases in between. CDR3 DNA sequence: TGTGCCAGTAGTCCCAAAGCCGGTCAGCCCCAGCATTTT. It codes for CASSPKAGQPQHF.

V and J are TRBV5-6 and TRBJ2-6, with D unclear. Trimming left V 4 bases short and J 1 base short, with 9 bases between. The CDR3 runs to 15 residues. Germline V gene data show CDR1 as SGHDT and CDR2 as YYEEEE. CDR3 sequence: CASSPEGSGANVLTF. The DNA of the CDR3 is TGTGCCAGCAGCCCCGAAGGGTCTGGGGCCAACGTCCTGACTTTC.